This T cell receptor beta chain was identified during a study of cytomegalovirus exposure and HLA in healthy donors. Study observations and caveats: More clonal expansion characterized HLA-associated TCR beta chains than equally common others in a later analysis.

The study ran its PCR with 60 Vbeta and 13 Jbeta primers. TCRdb's copy holds only in-frame clones and misses some; the assay was immunoSEQ multiplex PCR. The sample records around 150,000 clones, 80% being singletons. A note on this clone: Antigen: not known.

The V gene's germline CDR1 is MDHEN and CDR2 SYDVKM. CDR3 length: 17 amino acids. Losses at the gene ends were 4 bases for V and 5 bases for J; bases not matched to a gene: 12. This chain links TRBV28 with TRBJ2-2; 8 bases line up with TRBD2. The sample taken for sequencing was PBMCs. The sequence was collected from a man aged 25 to 45 in good health and CMV-seronegative. The CDR3 sequence is CASSSPQGLANTGELFF. The CDR3 DNA reads TGTGCCAGCAGTTCCCCCCAAGGACTAGCAAATACCGGGGAGCTGTTTTTT.